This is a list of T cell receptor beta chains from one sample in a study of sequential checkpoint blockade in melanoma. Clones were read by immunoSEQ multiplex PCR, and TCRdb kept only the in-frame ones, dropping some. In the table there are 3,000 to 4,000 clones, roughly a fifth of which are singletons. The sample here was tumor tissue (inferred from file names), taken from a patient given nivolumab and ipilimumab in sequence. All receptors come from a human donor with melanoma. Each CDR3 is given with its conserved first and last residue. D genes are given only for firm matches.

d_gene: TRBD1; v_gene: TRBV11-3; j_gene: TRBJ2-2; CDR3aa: CASSLTGGNGELFF
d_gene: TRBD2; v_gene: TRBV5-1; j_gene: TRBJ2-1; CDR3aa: CASSLELAGGPNEQFF
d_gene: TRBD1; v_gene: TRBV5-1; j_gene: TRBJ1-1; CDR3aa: CASKKGTGDHTEAFF
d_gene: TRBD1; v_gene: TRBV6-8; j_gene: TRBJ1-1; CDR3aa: CASSEGQGYTEAFF
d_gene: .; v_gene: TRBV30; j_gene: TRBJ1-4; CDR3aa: CAWMEGLNEKLFF
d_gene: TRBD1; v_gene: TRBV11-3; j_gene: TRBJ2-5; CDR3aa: CASSSPPGQGFQETQYF
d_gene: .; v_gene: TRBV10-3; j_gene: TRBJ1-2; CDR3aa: CAISESAAYGYTF
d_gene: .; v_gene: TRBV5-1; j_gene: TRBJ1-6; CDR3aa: CASSLSLQAGGNSPLHF
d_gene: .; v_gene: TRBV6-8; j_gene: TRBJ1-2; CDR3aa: CASRPRAGPGYGYTF
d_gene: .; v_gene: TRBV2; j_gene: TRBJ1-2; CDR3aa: CASSEQGFANYGYTF
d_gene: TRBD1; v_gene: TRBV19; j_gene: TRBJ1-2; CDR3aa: CASNFGTDYGYTF
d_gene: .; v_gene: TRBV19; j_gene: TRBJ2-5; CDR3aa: CASSMEQHQETQYF
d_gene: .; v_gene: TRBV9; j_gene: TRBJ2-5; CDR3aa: CASSVSLARQETQYF
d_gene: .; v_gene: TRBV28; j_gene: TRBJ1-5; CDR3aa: CASKPRANRNQPQHF
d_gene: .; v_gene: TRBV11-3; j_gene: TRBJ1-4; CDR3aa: CASSLPTTGQSEKLFF
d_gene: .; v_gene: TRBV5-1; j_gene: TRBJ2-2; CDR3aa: CASSLGGNANTGELFF
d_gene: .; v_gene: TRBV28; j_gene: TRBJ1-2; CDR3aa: CASSEQINYGYTF
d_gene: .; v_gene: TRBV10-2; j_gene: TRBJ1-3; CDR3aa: CASSDRSSGNTIYF
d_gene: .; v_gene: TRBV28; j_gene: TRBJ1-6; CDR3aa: CASSPPRGPLHF
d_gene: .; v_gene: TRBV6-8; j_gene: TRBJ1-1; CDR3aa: CASSPRSAAWDTEAFF
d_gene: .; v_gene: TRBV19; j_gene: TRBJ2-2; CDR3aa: CASSILPGGELFF
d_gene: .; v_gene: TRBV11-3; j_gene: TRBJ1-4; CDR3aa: CASSSARDDNEKLFF
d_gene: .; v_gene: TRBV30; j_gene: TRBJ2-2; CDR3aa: CAWSGTNPTTGELFF
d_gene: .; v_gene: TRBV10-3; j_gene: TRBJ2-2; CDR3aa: CAISGQGGTGELFF
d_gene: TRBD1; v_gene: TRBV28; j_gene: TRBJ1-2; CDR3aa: CASRQQGLGNYGYTF